The 30 T cell receptor beta chains below come from one sample, sequenced in a study of blood T cell repertoires in COVID-19. This table comes from immunoSEQ multiplex PCR, and its TCRdb copy is limited to in-frame clones, with some not included. This sample has about 88,000 clones; around 85% occur once, and the top ten carry about 18%. Material for sequencing was peripheral blood. The origin of the receptors is a woman aged 55-70 years with COVID-19, enrolled during active disease.

This clone was recorded only once. The chain links TRBV3-1 (or the pseudogene TRBV3-2) to TRBJ1-4; D may be TRBD1 (5 bases). CDR3 length: 13 residues. Per the germline V gene, CDR1 is LGHDT and CDR2 is YNNKEL (reference sequence). Trimming removed 3 bases at V and 8 bases at J, with 10 bases between. The CDR3: CASSQGPREKLFF. CDR3 in DNA: TGTGCCAGCAGCCAGGGGCCTAGGGAAAAACTGTTTTTT.

The chain has TRBV6-2 or TRBV6-3 and TRBJ1-5; tentatively, D is TRBD1 (6 bases). The CDR3 totals 15 residues. Per the germline V gene, CDR1 is MNHEY and CDR2 is SVGEGT. Trimming took 5 bases from V and 5 from J, leaving 16 bases between them. The CDR3 DNA follows: TGTGCCAGCAGTCCCCGATTAACAGGGTATCAGCCCCAGCATTTT. Protein: CASSPRLTGYQPQHF.

The rearrangement joins TRBV19 to TRBJ2-7; 7 positions match TRBD1. Per the germline V gene, CDR1 is LNHDA and CDR2 is SQIVND (reference sequence). This CDR3 is built from 16 residues. V trimming: 5 bases; J trimming: 2 bases; junction bases outside the gene matches: 12. CDR3 in amino acids: CASSPRGQVKTYEQYF. The DNA of the CDR3 is TGTGCCAGTAGTCCCCGAGGACAGGTCAAAACCTACGAGCAGTACTTC.

The gene calls are TRBV12-3 or TRBV12-4 and TRBJ1-5; D not resolved. This CDR3 comprises 13 residues. The ends were cut back, 2 bases at V and 0 bases at J, with 2 bases in the middle. CDR3 in amino acids: CASSLLSNQPQHF. The DNA of the CDR3 is TGTGCCAGCAGTTTACTTAGCAATCAGCCCCAGCATTTT.

The rearrangement uses TRBV30 and TRBJ2-7; D is unresolved. V lost 0 bases, J lost 0 bases, and 15 bases lay in between. Germline V gene lookup returns CDR1 GTSNPN and CDR2 SVGIG (reference sequence). CDR3 size: 16 residues. CDR3 nucleotides: TGTGCCTGGAGTGTATCGCTGACTTCTCGCTCCTACGAGCAGTACTTC. Encoded protein: CAWSVSLTSRSYEQYF.

V gene TRBV30 combines with J gene TRBJ1-2; weak D call: TRBD1 (6 bases). There are 12 residues in the CDR3. The V gene lost 3 bases and the J gene lost 8 bases, with 13 bases spanning the gap. Per the germline V gene, CDR1 is GTSNPN and CDR2 is SVGIG (reference sequence). The CDR3 is CAWSGGGGGYTF. The CDR3 DNA follows: TGTGCCTGGAGCGGTGGCGGGGGCGGCTACACCTTC.

This chain connects TRBV28 to TRBJ1-1, with D possibly matching TRBD1 (5 bases). Germline V gene lookup returns CDR1 MDHEN and CDR2 SYDVKM. The CDR3 sequence is 14 residues long. V shed 6 bases and J shed 1 base, with 12 bases lying between them. The CDR3 protein is CASRWGDTNTEAFF. As DNA, the CDR3 is TGTGCCAGCAGGTGGGGGGATACGAACACTGAAGCTTTCTTT.

V usage is TRBV30 and J usage is TRBJ1-2; D call uncertain. Per the germline V gene, CDR1 is GTSNPN and CDR2 is SVGIG (reference sequence). Trimming pared 2 bases from V and 4 bases from J, leaving 8 bases between. This CDR3 comprises 12 residues. CDR3 nucleotides: TGTGCCTGGAGTTTACTGAGCTATGGCTACACCTTC. Translating gives CAWSLLSYGYTF.

The chain combines TRBV18 with TRBJ2-3, with TRBD2 identical over 7 bases. CDR1 and CDR2 (germline): KGHSH, LQKENI. The junction had 12 bases not matched to a gene; V was cut back by 2 bases and J by 4 bases. The CDR3 is 17 amino acids. The CDR3 region is CASSPAGSGDTSDTQYF. The CDR3 DNA is TGTGCCAGCTCACCAGCCGGAAGCGGGGATACTTCAGATACGCAGTATTTT. The full variable domain, in which reference TRBV18 and TRBJ2-3 provide the parts outside the CDR3, is NAGVMQNPRHLVRRRGQEARLRCSPMKGHSHVYWYRQLPEEGLKFMVYLQKENIIDESGMPKERFSAEFPKEGPSILRIQQVVRGDSAAYFCASSPAGSGDTSDTQYFGPGTRLTVL.

This clone was seen only a few times. The V call is TRBV27, the J call TRBJ1-1; unclear D gene. The germline CDR1 and CDR2 sequences are MNHEY and SMNVEV (reference sequence). Trimming took off 6 bases at V and 4 bases at J, with 15 bases between the two ends. CDR3 size: 14 residues. CDR3 protein: CASSRAAGSTEAFF. The CDR3 coding sequence is TGTGCCAGCAGCCGAGCTGCGGGGTCCACTGAAGCTTTCTTT.

The rearrangement joins TRBV7-9 to TRBJ2-7; 8 bases line up with TRBD1. Germline values: CDR1 SEHNR, CDR2 FQNEAQ (reference sequence). The CDR3 length is 16 residues. V dropped 2 bases and J dropped 3; count of bases not matched to a gene: 9. CDR3 sequence (DNA): TGTGCCAGCAGCTTACCACCGGGACAGGACTACTACGAGCAGTACTTC. Protein: CASSLPPGQDYYEQYF. Full variable domain (outside the CDR3, taken from reference TRBV7-9 and TRBJ2-7): DTGVSQNPRHKITKRGQNVTFRCDPISEHNRLYWYRQTLGQGPEFLTYFQNEAQLEKSRLLSDRFSAERPKGSFSTLEIQRTEQGDSAMYLCASSLPPGQDYYEQYFGPGTRLTVT.

This clone has more than one count but fewer than ten. The chain couples TRBV27 to TRBJ1-5; no clear D gene. CDR3 length: 16 amino acids. Trimming left V 6 bases short and J 5 bases short, with 20 bases between. The germline CDR1 and CDR2 sequences are MNHEY and SMNVEV (reference sequence). CDR3 amino acids: CASRHHPAGWDQPQHF. CDR3 nucleotides: TGTGCCAGCAGGCACCACCCGGCGGGCTGGGATCAGCCCCAGCATTTT.

The chain employs TRBV7-2 and TRBJ1-6; TRBD1 matches at 9 bases. The V gene end was trimmed by 1 base and the J gene end by 6 bases; junction bases not matched to a gene: 4. The CDR3 totals 16 residues. The germline V gene encodes CDR1 SGHTA and CDR2 FQGNSA. The CDR3 DNA follows: TGTGCCAGCAGCTTAGGTGGGACAGGGACTAATTCACCCCTCCACTTT. Translation: CASSLGGTGTNSPLHF.

The rearrangement links TRBV7-2 to TRBJ2-7; 15 bases align to TRBD2. Looked up from germline, CDR1 is SGHTA and CDR2 is FQGNSA. Trimming at V came to 5 bases and at J to 2 bases, leaving 7 bases not matched to a gene. The CDR3 loop spans 17 amino acids. This chain's CDR3 is CASSPGTSGGRPYEQYF. CDR3 sequence (DNA): TGTGCCAGCAGCCCTGGGACTAGCGGGGGGCGTCCCTACGAGCAGTACTTC.

The J gene is TRBJ1-2, the V gene TRBV6-1; weak D call: TRBD1 (6 bases). The germline V gene has CDR1 MNHNS and CDR2 SASEGT. Trimming stripped 3 bases from V and 7 bases from J, with 18 bases between. The CDR3 consists of 15 residues. CDR3: CASSDPRGADGGYTF. CDR3 DNA: TGTGCCAGCAGTGACCCCCGGGGGGCGGATGGTGGCTACACCTTC.

The rearrangement uses TRBV5-4 and TRBJ2-7, with TRBD1 as a possible D gene (6 bases). CDR3 length equals 14 residues. The germline V gene encodes CDR1 SGHNT and CDR2 YYREEE (reference sequence). Trimming removed 2 bases at V and 6 bases at J, with 15 bases between. The CDR3 loop is CASSFSNRVLEQYF. Written as DNA, the CDR3 is TGTGCCAGCAGCTTTTCGAACAGGGTTCTCGAGCAGTACTTC.

This chain uses TRBV30 with TRBJ1-1; TRBD1 is a possible D gene (6 bases). V was trimmed by 3 bases and J by 9 bases, leaving 17 bases between them. The germline V gene encodes CDR1 GTSNPN and CDR2 SVGIG (reference sequence). CDR3 length: 13 amino acids. CDR3 nucleotide sequence: TGTGCCTGGAGAGGGGGAGGGAGTCTTCAAGCTTTCTTT. This translates into CAWRGGGSLQAFF.

This clone was seen a few times. This sequence joins TRBV7-2 and TRBJ2-5; 13 bases line up with TRBD2. V lost 5 bases and J lost 5; bases outside the gene matches: 5. This CDR3 is built from 15 residues. Germline loops: CDR1 SGHTA, CDR2 FQGNSA. CDR3 loop: CASSILAGGYETQYF. The CDR3 DNA is TGTGCCAGCAGCATACTAGCGGGGGGGTATGAGACCCAGTACTTC.

The V gene is TRBV27, the J gene TRBJ1-1, with D perhaps TRBD1 (5 bases). The CDR3 runs 15 residues. CDR1 is MNHEY and CDR2 is SMNVEV in the germline V gene (reference sequence). V was clipped by 0 bases and J by 8 bases, with 16 bases between them. CDR3 bases: TGTGCCAGCAGTTTATCGATAGTCGGCAGGGCGGAAGCTTTCTTT. It yields the protein CASSLSIVGRAEAFF.

The gene calls are TRBV7-9 and TRBJ1-2; weak D call: TRBD1 (5 bases). Germline CDR1 reads SEHNR; CDR2 reads FQNEAQ (reference sequence). The CDR3 has 14 residues. Trimming shortened V by 5 bases and J by 7 bases, and 17 bases separated the two germline ends. The chain's CDR3 is CASSPDLDRIGYTF. The CDR3 bases are TGTGCCAGCAGCCCGGACCTCGACAGAATTGGCTACACCTTC.

The rearrangement links TRBV6-2 or TRBV6-3 to TRBJ2-1; tentative D call: TRBD1 (6 bases). The CDR3 has 13 residues. V was shortened by 4 bases and J by 12 bases, with 16 bases between the two germline ends. Per germline, CDR1 MNHEY and CDR2 SVGEGT. The CDR3 here is CASSSTNRVGQFF. The CDR3 DNA reads as TGTGCCAGCAGTTCTACTAACAGGGTGGGGCAGTTCTTC.

The genes are TRBV6-2 or TRBV6-3 and TRBJ2-3; D unclear. CDR1 and CDR2 (germline): MNHEY, SVGEGT. The CDR3 totals 17 residues. V lost 2 bases to trimming and J lost 2 bases, with 17 bases between them. The CDR3, as DNA: TGTGCCAGCAGTTACAACTTCCTCCGTGCCAACACAGATACGCAGTATTTT. Its translation is CASSYNFLRANTDTQYF.

V is TRBV18 and J is TRBJ1-4, with D maybe TRBD1 (6 bases). In germline, CDR1 is KGHSH, CDR2 LQKENI. This CDR3 contains 16 residues. Trimming shortened V by 1 base and J by 5 bases, and 14 bases separated the two germline ends. The CDR3 nucleotides read TGTGCCAGCTCACCACTTGTAAGGACAGTAAATGAAAAACTGTTTTTT. Residues: CASSPLVRTVNEKLFF.

V is TRBV28 and J is TRBJ1-1; D unresolved. This CDR3 has 14 amino acids. V was clipped by 6 bases and J by 5 bases, with 16 bases between them. CDR1 and CDR2 from the germline V gene are MDHEN and SYDVKM. In DNA form, the CDR3 reads TGTGCCAGCAGCCCGCACGAGAAGCTGACTGAAGCTTTCTTT. It translates to CASSPHEKLTEAFF.

The chain is built from TRBV11-1 and TRBJ2-5; 9 bases match TRBD1. The CDR3 totals 15 residues. V gave up 5 bases and J gave up 2 bases; unmatched junction bases: 6. Germline V lookup: CDR1 SGHAT, CDR2 FQDESV (reference sequence). This CDR3 is CASSMDRGNQETQYF. CDR3 in DNA: TGTGCCAGCAGCATGGACAGGGGAAATCAAGAGACCCAGTACTTC.

The genes are TRBV6-5 and TRBJ2-2; D is unclear. The germline CDR1 and CDR2 sequences are MNHEY and SVGAGI. Trimming shortened V by 0 bases and J by 3 bases, and 11 bases separated the two germline ends. The CDR3 sequence is 16 residues long. The CDR3, as DNA: TGTGCCAGCAGTTACTCGACTGTATGGGACACCGGGGAGCTGTTTTTT. Its protein is CASSYSTVWDTGELFF.

In this sample, this clone turned up a few times. This chain connects TRBV4-3 to TRBJ2-7; no definite D call. The V end was cut by 0 bases, the J end by 3 bases, with 6 bases between. This CDR3 is 13 amino acids long. Germline CDR1 and CDR2: LGHNA and YSLEER. CDR3 region: CASSQDRSYEQYF. CDR3 DNA sequence: TGCGCCAGCAGCCAAGATAGGAGCTACGAGCAGTACTTC.

This rearrangement joins TRBV18 to TRBJ2-7, with 9 bases fitting TRBD1. V shed 6 bases and J 0 bases; nucleotides not matched to a gene: 12. CDR1 KGHSH and CDR2 LQKENI come from the germline V gene. The CDR3 runs 17 residues. CDR3 DNA sequence: TGTGCCAGCTCGCTGGGACAGGGACAGTCTGACTCCTACGAGCAGTACTTC. It is translated as CASSLGQGQSDSYEQYF.

The rearrangement joins TRBV5-6 to TRBJ1-1; 10 bases align to TRBD1. Germline V gene lookup returns CDR1 SGHDT and CDR2 YYEEEE. The CDR3 runs 15 residues. After removal of 4 bases from V and 0 bases from J, the junction contained 3 bases not matched to a gene. The CDR3 protein is CASSPGTGVNTEAFF. CDR3 nucleotides: TGTGCCAGCAGCCCGGGGACAGGGGTGAACACTGAAGCTTTCTTT.

The J gene is TRBJ2-7, the V gene TRBV6-2 or TRBV6-3; 9 nucleotides agree with TRBD1. Germline V lookup: CDR1 MNHEY, CDR2 SVGEGT. The CDR3 consists of 15 residues. V shed 2 bases and J 2 bases; nucleotides not matched to a gene: 4. The CDR3 DNA sequence: TGTGCCAGCAGTTACGCAGGGACAGGGCCCTACGAGCAGTACTTC. It codes for CASSYAGTGPYEQYF.